This T cell receptor (beta chain) comes out of a study of glioma-infiltrating T cells. After removal of 7 bases from V and 6 bases from J, the junction contained 15 bases not matched to a gene. Germline CDR1 reads SGHVS; CDR2 reads FNYEAQ. CDR3 length: 16 residues. Study-level results: Above-expected tissue-blood divergence occurred in all gliomas, most in low-grade ones. Tissue and blood shared very few CDR3 sequences.

The iRepertoire nested amplicon-rescue multiplex PCR amplified TCR alpha and beta CDR3s from RNA. One-step reverse transcription and amplification started from approximately 100-400 ng of tissue mRNA or PBMC total RNA. TCRdb re-called the multiplex PCR reads with MiXCR, one entry per CDR3 protein. The sample includes under 200,000 distinct CDR3 sequences, about 47% seen only once; the top ten take roughly 5.2%. This clonotype was found once. Its antigen is not known. The chain links TRBV7-6 to TRBJ1-1, with 9 bases lining up with TRBD1. The sample taken for sequencing was glioma tissue, nonneoplastic brain tissue, or PBMCs (not recorded which). The TCR sequence derives from a human donor with low-grade glioma or glioblastoma, undergoing nonglioma brain surgery, or in good health (not recorded which). The CDR3 DNA is TGTGCCAGCAACATCAAGGGACAGGGCTTCGACGCTGAAGCTTTCTTT. Protein product: CASNIKGQGFDAEAFF.